A selection of T cell receptor beta chains follows, all from one sample in a study of shared T cell receptors in the human thymus. The protocol was immunoSEQ multiplex PCR, while the TCRdb copy is restricted to in-frame clones and leaves out a portion. The sample holds roughly 710,000 clones, 70% to 90% seen once. These data were likewise used in another study, on human thymus T cells.

Sequenced sample: thymocytes. These receptors were taken from a girl under two years old with a congenital heart defect. Each CDR3 is given with its conserved first and last residue. D genes are given only for firm matches. Where a row states a size, it is once, few, many or the class of an expanded clone; other rows omit it.

J	D	size	V	DNA	CDR3
TRBJ1-1	.	.	TRBV19	TGTGCCAGTAGTTCGGGAGGATACACTGAAGCTTTCTTT	CASSSGGYTEAFF
TRBJ1-5	TRBD1	.	TRBV19	TGTGCCAGTAGTACGCCCCGGGACAGGGGGAATCAGCCCCAGCATTTT	CASSTPRDRGNQPQHF
TRBJ2-7	.	.	TRBV15	TGTGCCACCAGCAGAGAAGGGGGGGACACCGACTTCTACGAGCAGTACTTC	CATSREGGDTDFYEQYF
TRBJ1-2	.	.	TRBV19	TGTGCCAGTAGTATAGATCTGCGGGGACCTAACTATGGCTACACCTTC	CASSIDLRGPNYGYTF
TRBJ1-1	TRBD1	.	TRBV5-6	TGTGCCAGCAGCTTGGAGGCAGGGGGAGAGAACACTGAAGCTTTCTTT	CASSLEAGGENTEAFF
TRBJ1-6	TRBD1	.	TRBV15	TGTGCCACCAGCAGGACCGGGACAGGACGCCTTTATTCACCCCTCCACTTT	CATSRTGTGRLYSPLHF
TRBJ2-3	TRBD1	.	TRBV12-5	TGTGCTAGTGGTTTGGTATACGGGCCACAGGGGAGAGCAGATACGCAGTATTTT	CASGLVYGPQGRADTQYF
TRBJ2-7	.	once	TRBV6-1	TGTGCCAGCAGTGAAGGCAGGGTGGCCGCAATCTACGAGCAGTACTTC	CASSEGRVAAIYEQYF
TRBJ1-1	TRBD1	once	TRBV2	TGTGCCAGCAGGCGACAGGGAGTCGCTGAAGCTTTCTTT	CASRRQGVAEAFF
TRBJ1-2	.	.	TRBV28	TGTGCCAGCAGTTTAGACCAGGGGCTTCATGGCTACACCTTC	CASSLDQGLHGYTF
TRBJ1-4	TRBD1	.	TRBV28	TGTGCCAGCAGTTTATGGGGACAGATGAATGACTATGAAAAACTGTTTTTT	CASSLWGQMNDYEKLFF
TRBJ1-1	TRBD1	.	TRBV7-2	TGTGCCAGCAGCACAAGACAGGGACTGAACACTGAAGCTTTCTTT	CASSTRQGLNTEAFF
TRBJ1-5	TRBD1	few	TRBV19	TGTGCCAGTAGTCCCGACCCGACAGGGTTTGCGTCTCAGCCCCAGCATTTT	CASSPDPTGFASQPQHF
TRBJ1-5	.	.	TRBV6-1	TGTGCCAGCAGTGAAGGGAGGGGTGAGGGCAATCAGCCCCAGCATTTT	CASSEGRGEGNQPQHF
TRBJ2-1	.	.	TRBV7-9	TGTGCCAGCAGCTTAACGGGTGATGAGCAGTTCTTC	CASSLTGDEQFF
TRBJ1-6	TRBD1	.	TRBV28	TGTGCCAGCAGTTGGACAGGGACAAATTCACCCCTCCACTTT	CASSWTGTNSPLHF
TRBJ2-7	TRBD1	.	TRBV29-1	TGCAGCGTCCCCGGGACAGGGCTCTACGAGCAGTACTTC	CSVPGTGLYEQYF
TRBJ2-7	TRBD1	.	TRBV6-4	TGTGCCAGCAGGGGGGGACAGGGGGCGCTCACCTACGAGCAGTACTTC	CASRGGQGALTYEQYF
TRBJ1-1	.	.	TRBV5-4	TGTGCCAGCAGCTTTATCGCCCGGAGGGAGACTGAAGCTTTCTTT	CASSFIARRETEAFF
TRBJ1-1	.	.	TRBV12-5	TGTGCTAGTGGTTTGGTACAATACACTGAAGCTTTCTTT	CASGLVQYTEAFF
TRBJ2-7	.	.	TRBV6-5	TGTGCCAGCAGAAACAGGGTTTGTCAATCCTACGAGCAGTACTTC	CASRNRVCQSYEQYF
TRBJ1-5	.	.	TRBV4-3	TGCGCCAGCAGCCAAGATCGGACGGGGGGCTGGAGCAATCAGCCCCAGCATTTT	CASSQDRTGGWSNQPQHF
TRBJ2-1	.	once	TRBV9	TGTGCCAGCAGCATGGGGAGCTCCTACAATGAGCAGTTCTTC	CASSMGSSYNEQFF
TRBJ1-6	TRBD1	.	TRBV15	TGTGCCACCAGCAGAGGGCTACGGACAGGGGTCAATTCACCCCTCCACTTT	CATSRGLRTGVNSPLHF
TRBJ1-2	TRBD1	.	TRBV25-1	TGTGCCAGCAGTGAGTACAGGGGCTATGGCTACACCTTC	CASSEYRGYGYTF
TRBJ2-4	TRBD1	few	TRBV5-8	TGTGCCAGCAGCCAGGACAGGCGTCACGACATTCAGTACTTC	CASSQDRRHDIQYF
TRBJ2-7	TRBD1	.	TRBV15	TGTGCCACTACCCGGGACAGGGTGAACGAGCAGTACTTC	CATTRDRVNEQYF
TRBJ1-2	.	.	TRBV27	TGTGCCAGCAGTTTTGGGGCGGGGAGTGGATATGGCTACACCTTC	CASSFGAGSGYGYTF